What follows is one T cell receptor (beta chain) and its context. In its sample, this clonotype was seen a few times. The antigen it binds to is not known. Within one base of it there is no much larger clone, and no base qualities were kept. These data originate in a study of identical twins (dated by TCRdb to the mid-2010s). About the investigation overall: To test whether fetal clonotypes persist, this study deep-sequenced TCR alpha and beta repertoires from monozygotic twins, from unrelated adults of various ages, and from cord blood. Replicate twin experiments were performed at different times using different library preparation protocols to rule out contamination. General conclusions and limits of the study: Recombination models systematically underestimated out-of-frame TCR alpha sharing in monozygotic twins but agreed with sharing between unrelated individuals. The excess sharing between twins in beta out-of-frame sequences was weaker because fewer shared sequences reduced the signal-to-noise ratio. Zero-insertion analyses could be partly confounded by invariant T cells such as MAIT and iNKT, though diverse VJ usage argued against such confounding for most clonotypes. Because the same donors could not be followed over many years, the conclusions relied on cross-sectional statistical analysis. Abundant cord blood beta clonotypes carried fewer insertions; young adult naive repertoires showed a weaker similar trend, while memory repertoires showed none. Compared with coincidental sharing between unrelated individuals, out-of-frame TCR alpha sequences shared between twins showed an excess of sequences with low generation probability.

The method was 5' RACE. This sample was sequenced with an Illumina HiSeq 2000. A universal primer binding site was introduced by template switching, and a unique molecular identifier was present in the final cDNA, enabling accurate counting of TCR cDNA molecules. Specific primers in the conserved constant-segment region were used to synthesize first-strand cDNA for TCR alpha and beta chains. To control for contamination, every cDNA library was double barcoded, receiving both a SMART-Mk sample barcode and Illumina barcodes. TruSeq adapter sequences and Illumina sample barcodes were added in two successive PCR steps. The TCR alpha and beta cDNA libraries were sequenced on the Illumina HiSeq platform using custom primers. Turning to the authors' computational methods: MiGEC was used to process raw reads and extract unique molecular identifiers, and MiXCR was used to find CDR3 positions. For each individual, recombination models were inferred using an EM algorithm with the repgenHMM and IGoR tools. The tcR package in R was used for shared clonotype analysis, with sharing normalized by the product of cloneset sizes. To study raw recombination without the effects of thymic and clonal selection, out-of-frame nonproductive sequences were analyzed. TCRdb reprocessing: public reads trimmed at Q25 with fastp, clones called with MiXCR, in-frame beta chains kept. Entries that share a CDR3 protein sequence are merged under the most common genes and DNA. TCRdb's processing, not the authors' own work, is the source of the V and J calls. The sample contains about 890,000 distinct CDR3 sequences, approximately 13% of them found a single time. The top ten clones comprise around 1.5% of the sample.

Every donor was a healthy Caucasian. The twin cohort comprised three pairs of female monozygotic twins, all aged about 18 to 30 years. RNA for TCR libraries was isolated from peripheral blood mononuclear cells. The CDR3 goes from the cysteine to the phenylalanine over 14 residues. Kept here is only the CDR3 DNA, which spans 42 bases and is read in frame from base 1. Looking up the germline V gene yields CDR1 SGHRS and CDR2 YFSETQ. Relative to germline, V is missing 4 bases and J is missing 7 bases, with 11 bases of the junction outside any gene match. These records were also assigned to another study, of yellow fever vaccine responses in identical twins. From the second report: According to the authors, the vaccine-induced T cell response in identical twins seemed to be partly convergent and partly specific to each individual. In the study, vaccine-responding T cell clones were precisely tracked in identical twins.

The source material was PBMCs. The sequence came from a woman aged 18-30 years in good health. Recombination linked TRBV5-1 to TRBJ2-7; TRBD2 agrees with 7 junctional bases. CDR3 sequence: CASSPPGLTGEQYF. The base sequence is TGCGCCAGCAGCCCGCCGGGACTAACGGGGGAGCAGTACTTC.